The clone carrying this T cell receptor beta chain was found a few times. The target antigen is unknown. CD45RO/CCR7/CD25/CD127/CD95/CD27 sorting isolated CD4+ naive, central memory, regulatory and stem cell-like memory cells. These data belong to a study of beta chain features in type 1 diabetes. Study-wide context: Cells sorted and examined across all samples totaled approximately 100,000,000. Findings of the study overall: A closer apparent resemblance between naive, central memory and Treg TCRB repertoires was seen in patients than in healthy donors.

Investigators reverse transcribed all isolated RNA, so they sequenced expressed TCRB transcripts. Clones were read by immunoSEQ multiplex PCR, and TCRdb kept only the in-frame ones, dropping some. The sample records around 19,000 clones, around 50% being singletons. The germline V and J ends were trimmed by 1 base and 5 bases, with 12 bases remaining between them. CDR1 and CDR2 from the germline V gene are LNHDA and SQIVND (reference sequence). This CDR3 is 15 amino acids long. The gene calls are TRBV19 and TRBJ2-1, with D possibly being TRBD1 (5 bases). This receptor was obtained from a man aged 18 to 35 in good health. The sample taken for sequencing was stem cell memory CD4+ T cells from blood. The CDR3 DNA is TGTGCCAGTAGTATAGTAGGACAAGTTCACAATGAGCAGTTCTTC. Amino acids: CASSIVGQVHNEQFF.